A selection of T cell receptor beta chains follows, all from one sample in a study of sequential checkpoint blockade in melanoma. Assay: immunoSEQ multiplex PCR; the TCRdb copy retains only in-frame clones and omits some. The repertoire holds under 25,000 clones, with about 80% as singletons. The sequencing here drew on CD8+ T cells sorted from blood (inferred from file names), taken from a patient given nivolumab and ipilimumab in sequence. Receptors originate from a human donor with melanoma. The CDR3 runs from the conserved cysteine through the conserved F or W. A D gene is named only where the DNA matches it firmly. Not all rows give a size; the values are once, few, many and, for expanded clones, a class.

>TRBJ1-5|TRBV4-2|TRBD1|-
CASSQDKGASDQPQHF
TGTGCCAGCAGCCAAGATAAGGGGGCTAGCGATCAGCCCCAGCATTTT
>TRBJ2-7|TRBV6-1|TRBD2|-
CASSETSGSYEQYF
TGTGCCAGCAGTGAGACTAGCGGGAGTTACGAGCAGTACTTC
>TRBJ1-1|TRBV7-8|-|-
CASSSVPGFGNTEAFF
TGTGCCAGCAGCTCCGTACCGGGTTTCGGGAACACTGAAGCTTTCTTT
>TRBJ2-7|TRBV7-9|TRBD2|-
CASSFTRTSETYEQYF
TGTGCCAGCAGCTTTACCCGGACTAGCGAGACCTACGAGCAGTACTTC
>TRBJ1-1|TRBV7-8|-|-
CASSLGILNTEAFF
TGTGCCAGCAGCTTAGGTATTCTGAACACTGAAGCTTTCTTT
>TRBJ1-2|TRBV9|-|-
CASSVDTNLNYGYTF
TGTGCCAGCAGCGTAGACACGAATTTAAACTATGGCTACACCTTC
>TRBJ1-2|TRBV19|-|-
CASSPRGWVNGYTF
TGTGCCAGTAGTCCCAGGGGATGGGTAAACGGCTACACCTTC
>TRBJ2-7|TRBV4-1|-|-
CASSLRGGQASDEQYF
TGCGCCAGCAGCCTTCGCGGGGGACAGGCTTCGGACGAGCAGTACTTC
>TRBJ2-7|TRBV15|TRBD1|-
CATSGDRSEQYF
TGTGCCACCAGCGGGGACAGGTCCGAGCAGTACTTC
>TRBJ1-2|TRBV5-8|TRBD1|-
CASSADRGSYGYTF
TGTGCCAGCAGCGCCGACAGGGGCAGCTATGGCTACACCTTC
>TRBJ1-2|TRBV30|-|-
CAWERNGIGYTF
TGTGCCTGGGAAAGGAACGGGATCGGCTACACCTTC
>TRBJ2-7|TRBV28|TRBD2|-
CASSPSGRHYEQYF
TGTGCCAGCAGCCCTAGCGGGAGACACTACGAGCAGTACTTC
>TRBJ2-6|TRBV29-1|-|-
CSVELLDSGANVLTF
TGCAGCGTTGAACTATTAGATTCCGGGGCCAACGTCCTGACTTTC
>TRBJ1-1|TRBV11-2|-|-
CASSLTVEAFF
TGTGCCAGCAGCTTGACAGTAGAAGCTTTCTTT
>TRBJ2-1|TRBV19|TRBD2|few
CASSATSGSYNEQFF
TGTGCCAGTAGTGCGACTAGCGGGAGCTACAATGAGCAGTTCTTC
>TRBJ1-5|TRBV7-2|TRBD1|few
CASSLARDSDQPQHF
TGTGCCAGCAGCTTAGCGCGGGACAGCGATCAGCCCCAGCATTTT
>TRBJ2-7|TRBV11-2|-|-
CASSLGGGEQYF
TGTGCCAGCAGCCTAGGGGGGGGCGAGCAGTACTTC
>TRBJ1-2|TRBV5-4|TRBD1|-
CASSLPGTGGPYGYTF
TGTGCCAGCAGCTTACCCGGGACAGGGGGCCCCTATGGCTACACCTTC
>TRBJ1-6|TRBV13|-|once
CASSLTGRRSPLHF
TGTGCCAGCAGCTTAACAGGGCGACGGTCACCCCTCCACTTT
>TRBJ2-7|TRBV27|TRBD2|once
CASSSIILAGETYEQYF
TGTGCCAGCAGTTCCATAATACTAGCGGGGGAAACCTACGAGCAGTACTTC
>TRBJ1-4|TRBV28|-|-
CASSQRDEKLFF
TGTGCCAGCAGTCAACGGGATGAAAAACTGTTTTTT
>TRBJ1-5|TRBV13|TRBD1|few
CASSYSIQGNQPQHF
TGTGCCAGCAGTTACTCGATACAGGGGAATCAGCCCCAGCATTTT